Below, 27 T cell receptor beta chains from the same sample are listed, as sequenced in a study of identical twins. TCRdb re-derived calls from the 5' RACE reads in MiXCR, one entry per CDR3 protein. The data hold fewer than 900,000 distinct CDR3 sequences, with over 15% observed a single time. The same data also contributed to another study, on T cells expressing NK-cell markers.

Sequencing input: PBMCs. Every receptor here comes from a woman younger than 35 in good health.

This rearrangement joins TRBV20-1 to TRBJ2-5, with 9 bases aligning to TRBD1. This CDR3 comprises 13 residues. V shed 5 bases and J 4 bases; nucleotides not matched to a gene: 5. CDR1 DFQATT and CDR2 SNEGSKA come from the germline V gene (reference sequence). The CDR3 DNA sequence: TGCAGTGCTGGACCGGGACAGGGAGAGACCCAGTACTTC. Translated: CSAGPGQGETQYF.

The CDR3 region is CSARGTGTTSYEQYF. In nucleotides, the CDR3 is TGCAGTGCTAGGGGTACCGGGACTACTTCCTACGAGCAGTACTTC. The rearrangement joins TRBV20-1 to TRBJ2-7; TRBD2 aligns across 7 bases. V lost 3 bases, J lost 1 base, and 9 bases stayed unmatched. CDR3 length: 15 residues. From germline, CDR1 is DFQATT and CDR2 SNEGSKA (reference sequence).

This clonotype occurred a few times. The rearrangement joins TRBV20-1 to TRBJ2-3; perhaps TRBD2 as D (5 bases). Looked up from germline, CDR1 is DFQATT and CDR2 is SNEGSKA (reference sequence). CDR3 size: 13 residues. The V end was cut by 8 bases, the J end by 0 bases, with 12 bases between. The CDR3 DNA reads as TGCAGTCCGAGGACTCCTAGCACAGATACGCAGTATTTT. It is translated as CSPRTPSTDTQYF.

This clonotype was seen more than once but under ten times. V is TRBV20-1 and J is TRBJ2-3, with D hard to call. Trimming pared 5 bases from V and 0 bases from J, leaving 12 bases between. Germline V gene sequence: CDR1 DFQATT, CDR2 SNEGSKA (reference sequence). This CDR3 is built from 14 residues. The CDR3 is CSAPWPGSTDTQYF. CDR3 in DNA: TGCAGTGCTCCGTGGCCTGGTAGCACAGATACGCAGTATTTT.

The sample holds a few counts of this clonotype. The chain carries TRBV7-9 and TRBJ2-3; D is perhaps TRBD2 (5 bases). This CDR3 comprises 16 residues. Trimming took off 6 bases at V and 1 base at J, with 17 bases between the two ends. Germline loops: CDR1 SEHNR, CDR2 FQNEAQ (reference sequence). For the CDR3, the DNA is TGTGCCAGCAGACATACTCGGGGTCGTGGCACAGATACGCAGTATTTT. Translated, it gives CASRHTRGRGTDTQYF.

This clonotype has only a few counts. The chain couples TRBV5-1 to TRBJ2-2; unclear D gene. Trimming pared 4 bases from V and 7 bases from J, leaving 14 bases between. Germline CDR1 reads SGHRS; CDR2 reads YFSETQ. There are 14 residues in the CDR3. CDR3 nucleotides: TGCGCCAGCAGCACCGTAGGAACCTACGGGGAGCTGTTTTTT. Protein product: CASSTVGTYGELFF.

In this sample, this clonotype turned up a few times. J is TRBJ2-7 and V is TRBV4-3; 7 positions match TRBD1. The V and J ends lost 4 bases and 2 bases, in that order; junction bases with no gene match: 5. The germline V gene has CDR1 LGHNA and CDR2 YSLEER. The CDR3 has 14 residues. The CDR3 region is CASSRYTGAYEQYF. The CDR3 bases are TGCGCCAGCAGCCGATATACAGGGGCCTACGAGCAGTACTTC.

This clonotype was found a few times. The CDR3 protein is CASRRGINEKLFF. The CDR3 region has the DNA TGTGCCAGCAGACGCGGGATTAATGAAAAACTGTTTTTT. The V gene is TRBV12-3 or TRBV12-4, the J gene TRBJ1-4; no firm D call. The CDR3 consists of 13 residues. Trimming removed 6 bases from V and 4 bases from J, with 9 bases in between.

This clonotype was seen repeatedly, ten times or more. The genes are TRBV12-3 or TRBV12-4 and TRBJ1-1; possibly TRBD1 for D (5 bases). The CDR3 length is 12 residues. Trimming shortened V by 8 bases and J by 4 bases, and 11 bases separated the two germline ends. CDR3 residues: CASRRRGTEAFF. The CDR3 DNA follows: TGTGCCAGCCGTAGGAGGGGCACTGAAGCTTTCTTT.

The V call is TRBV20-1, the J call TRBJ2-2; D is possibly TRBD2 (7 bases). CDR1 is DFQATT and CDR2 is SNEGSKA in the germline V gene (reference sequence). The CDR3 extends over 13 amino acids. Deletions cut 3 bases from V and 6 bases from J, with 11 bases between. The CDR3 is CSASRGASGELFF. In DNA, the CDR3 is TGCAGTGCTAGCCGGGGGGCATCCGGGGAGCTGTTTTTT.

CDR3 nucleotide sequence: TGTGCCAGCAGGGGACTAGCGGGAGCGGTCTCCTACAATGAGCAGTTCTTC. Translation: CASRGLAGAVSYNEQFF. The chain recombines TRBV6-1 with TRBJ2-1; TRBD2 agrees at 14 bases. J gave up 0 bases and V 6 bases, and 4 bases lay outside the gene matches. This CDR3 has 17 amino acids. CDR1 MNHNS and CDR2 SASEGT come from the germline V gene.

This chain uses TRBV12-3 or TRBV12-4 with TRBJ1-1; D ambiguous. This CDR3 has 13 amino acids. V was clipped by 5 bases and J by 7 bases, with 14 bases between them. The CDR3 here is CASSLYWTDEAFF. The CDR3 DNA follows: TGTGCCAGCAGTCTTTACTGGACGGATGAAGCTTTCTTT.

This clonotype was found a few times. The rearrangement uses TRBV7-9 and TRBJ2-7; the D is unclear. Germline CDR1 and CDR2: SEHNR and FQNEAQ (reference sequence). This CDR3 has 12 residues. Trimming removed 3 bases from V and 1 base from J, with 4 bases in between. Here the CDR3 DNA reads TGTGCCAGCAGCTTCCAGTCCTACGAGCAGTACTTC. Protein product: CASSFQSYEQYF.

V is TRBV6-1 and J is TRBJ1-2; maybe TRBD1 (6 bases). This CDR3 region has 15 residues. V lost 8 bases, J lost 5 bases, and 21 bases lay in between. CDR1 is MNHNS, CDR2 SASEGT, per germline. The CDR3 protein is CASLDNRGAAYGYTF. In nucleotides, the CDR3 is TGTGCCAGCCTGGATAATAGGGGGGCGGCTTATGGCTACACCTTC.

This clonotype was seen repeatedly, ten times or more. V and J are TRBV12-3 or TRBV12-4 and TRBJ2-7; no clear D gene. The CDR3 contains 11 residues. V gave up 4 bases and J gave up 3 bases, with 4 bases separating them. CDR3 residues: CASSWSYEQYF. CDR3 DNA sequence: TGTGCCAGCAGTTGGAGCTACGAGCAGTACTTC.

The sample holds a few counts of this clonotype. The chain links TRBV7-3 to TRBJ1-1, with D possibly being TRBD1 (6 bases). Germline V CDR1 and CDR2: SGHTA, FQGTGA. CDR3 length: 12 residues. The V and J ends lost 4 bases and 9 bases respectively, with 12 bases between them. This CDR3 is CASSYTGQKAFF. As DNA, the CDR3 is TGTGCCAGCAGCTATACCGGACAGAAAGCTTTCTTT.

This clonotype was observed a handful of times. At one end, the junction sequence differs from germline, possibly due to a read error. This sequence joins TRBV25-1 and TRBJ2-2; perhaps D is TRBD1 or TRBD2 (5 bases each). The CDR3 consists of 16 residues. Germline V CDR1 and CDR2: MGHDK, SYGVNS. The CDR3 loop is CASSKYGTRGTGELFF. In DNA form, the CDR3 reads TGTGCCAGCAGTAAATACGGGACCCGGGGCACCGGGGAGCTGTTTTTT.

The rearrangement uses TRBV12-3 or TRBV12-4 and TRBJ2-1; D is perhaps TRBD2 (6 bases). The V and J ends lost 5 bases and 7 bases respectively, with 9 bases between them. This CDR3 comprises 12 residues. The CDR3 loop reads CASSGTPNEQFF. In DNA form, the CDR3 reads TGTGCCAGCAGTGGGACTCCTAATGAGCAGTTCTTC.

This clonotype appeared a few times. The chain carries TRBV7-9 and TRBJ1-2; D uncertain. Germline CDR1 SEHNR, CDR2 FQNEAQ (reference sequence). The CDR3 is made up of 13 amino acids. With 2 bases removed from V and 9 bases from J, the gap between germline ends came to 13 bases. The CDR3 loop reads CASSLSGKGSYTF. The CDR3 region has the DNA TGTGCCAGCAGCTTAAGTGGGAAGGGTAGCTACACCTTC. Using reference TRBV7-9 and TRBJ1-2 for the parts outside the CDR3, the full variable domain is DTGVSQNPRHKITKRGQNVTFRCDPISEHNRLYWYRQTLGQGPEFLTYFQNEAQLEKSRLLSDRFSAERPKGSFSTLEIQRTEQGDSAMYLCASSLSGKGSYTFGSGTRLTVV.

This clonotype was observed a handful of times. The chain uses TRBV20-1 and TRBJ2-1, with TRBD2 as a possible D gene (5 bases). Germline CDR1 and CDR2: DFQATT and SNEGSKA (reference sequence). The V end lost 5 bases, the J end lost 9 bases, and 11 bases lay between the germline ends. The CDR3 is 11 amino acids. This CDR3 is CSAHTSFEQFF. The CDR3 DNA reads as TGCAGTGCTCACACTAGTTTTGAGCAGTTCTTC.

This clonotype was observed at least ten times. The chain carries TRBV29-1 and TRBJ1-2, with 11 bases aligning to TRBD1. The CDR3 covers 16 residues. From germline, CDR1 is SQVTM and CDR2 ANQGSEA. Losses at the gene ends were 6 bases for V and 6 bases for J; bases not matched to a gene: 15. The DNA for the CDR3 is TGCAGCGTCGGCTCGGACAGGGGGCTTTACGGGCATGGCTACACCTTC. It specifies CSVGSDRGLYGHGYTF.

This clonotype appeared a few times. The chain carries TRBV20-1 and TRBJ1-1, with 9 positions matching TRBD1. Germline V lookup: CDR1 DFQATT, CDR2 SNEGSKA (reference sequence). J was trimmed by 7 bases and V by 6 bases; bases with no gene match: 9. The CDR3 loop spans 13 amino acids. For the CDR3, the DNA is TGCAGTGCCTCAACCGGGACAGGGCTTGAAGCTTTCTTT. Its translation: CSASTGTGLEAFF.

This clonotype has more than one count but fewer than ten. One end of the junction does not line up with germline, which may come from a read error. The chain joins TRBV18 to TRBJ2-1, with D possibly being TRBD1 or TRBD2 (5 bases each). The CDR3 totals 17 residues. The germline gives CDR1 KGHSH, CDR2 LQKENI. CDR3 sequence (DNA): TGTGCCAGCCCACCACCGGCGGCACTGGGGGCCTACAATGAGCAGTTCTTC. Residues: CASPPPAALGAYNEQFF.

This clonotype has a handful of counts. This chain connects TRBV9 to TRBJ2-7; no reliable D call. The length of the CDR3 is 13 residues. Germline assignment: CDR1 SGDLS and CDR2 YYNGEE. Trimming stripped 3 bases from V and 6 bases from J, with 13 bases between. The CDR3 coding sequence is TGTGCCAGCAGCGCGATATTAGGAAGCGAGCAGTACTTC. Residues: CASSAILGSEQYF.

This clonotype was observed a handful of times. The chain uses TRBV20-1 and TRBJ2-5, with 11 positions matching TRBD2. The CDR3 totals 15 residues. Losses at the gene ends were 5 bases for V and 2 bases for J; bases not matched to a gene: 7. Germline CDR1 reads DFQATT; CDR2 reads SNEGSKA (reference sequence). The CDR3 nucleotides read TGCAGTGCTCCTCGACTAGCGGGGAAGCAAGAGACCCAGTACTTC. Protein product: CSAPRLAGKQETQYF.

This clonotype was counted between two and nine times. V is TRBV20-1 and J is TRBJ1-2; D call uncertain. The CDR3 is 14 amino acids. V lost 0 bases and J lost 4, with 12 bases in between. CDR1 and CDR2 from the germline V gene are DFQATT and SNEGSKA (reference sequence). CDR3 region: CSARDIEGSYGYTF. DNA for the CDR3: TGCAGTGCTAGAGATATCGAGGGCAGCTATGGCTACACCTTC.

V gene TRBV5-1 combines with J gene TRBJ2-7; D not certain. Germline loops: CDR1 SGHRS, CDR2 YFSETQ. CDR3 length: 14 residues. V was clipped by 0 bases and J by 3 bases, with 10 bases between them. This chain's CDR3 is CASSLVRGNYEQYF. CDR3 DNA sequence: TGCGCCAGCAGCTTGGTCCGTGGCAACTACGAGCAGTACTTC.